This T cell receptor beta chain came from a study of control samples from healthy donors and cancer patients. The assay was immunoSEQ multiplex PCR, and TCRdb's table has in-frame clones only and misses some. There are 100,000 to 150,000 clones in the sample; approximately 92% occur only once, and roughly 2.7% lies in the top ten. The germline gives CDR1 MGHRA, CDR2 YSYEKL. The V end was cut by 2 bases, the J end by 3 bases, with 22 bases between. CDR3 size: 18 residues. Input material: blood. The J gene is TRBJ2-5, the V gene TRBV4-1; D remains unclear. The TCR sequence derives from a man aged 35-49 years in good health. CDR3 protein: CASSQRLPSGGEEETQYF. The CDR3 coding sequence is TGCGCCAGCAGCCAAAGACTCCCTAGTGGCGGAGAAGAAGAGACCCAGTACTTC.